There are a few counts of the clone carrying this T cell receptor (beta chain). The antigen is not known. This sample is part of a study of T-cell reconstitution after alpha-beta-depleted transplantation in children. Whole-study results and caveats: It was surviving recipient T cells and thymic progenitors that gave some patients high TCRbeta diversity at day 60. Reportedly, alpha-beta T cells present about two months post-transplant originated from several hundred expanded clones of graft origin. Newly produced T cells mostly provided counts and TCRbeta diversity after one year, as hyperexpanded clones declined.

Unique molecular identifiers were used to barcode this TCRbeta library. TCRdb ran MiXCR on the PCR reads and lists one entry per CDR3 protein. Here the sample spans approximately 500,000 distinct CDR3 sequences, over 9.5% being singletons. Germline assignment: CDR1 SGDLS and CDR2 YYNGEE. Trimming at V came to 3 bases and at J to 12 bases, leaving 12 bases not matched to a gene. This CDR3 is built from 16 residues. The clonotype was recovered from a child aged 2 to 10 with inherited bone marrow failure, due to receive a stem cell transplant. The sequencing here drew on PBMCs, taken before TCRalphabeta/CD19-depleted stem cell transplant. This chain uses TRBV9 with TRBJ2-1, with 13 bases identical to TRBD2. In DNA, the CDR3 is TGTGCCAGCAGCGCCGCCGGGACTAGCGGGGCCCTGGGGCAGTTCTTC. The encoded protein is CASSAAGTSGALGQFF.